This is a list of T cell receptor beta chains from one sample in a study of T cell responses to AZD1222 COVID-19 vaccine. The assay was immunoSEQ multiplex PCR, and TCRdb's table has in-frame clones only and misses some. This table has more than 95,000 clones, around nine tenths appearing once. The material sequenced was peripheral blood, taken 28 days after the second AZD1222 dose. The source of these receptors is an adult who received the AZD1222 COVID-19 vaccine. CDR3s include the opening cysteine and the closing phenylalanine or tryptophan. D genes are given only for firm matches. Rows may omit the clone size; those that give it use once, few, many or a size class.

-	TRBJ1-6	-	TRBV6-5	TGTGCCAGCAGTTACGGAGGGCCCCCACCCCTCCACTTT	CASSYGGPPPLHF
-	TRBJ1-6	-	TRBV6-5	TGTGCCAGCAGTTTCCGGGATCGCTCCTATAATTCACCCCTCCACTTT	CASSFRDRSYNSPLHF
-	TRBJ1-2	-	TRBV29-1	TGCAGCGTGAACAGGATCTATGGCTACACCTTC	CSVNRIYGYTF
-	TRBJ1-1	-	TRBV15	TGTGCCACCAGCAAGAGGACATCGAACACTGAAGCTTTCTTT	CATSKRTSNTEAFF
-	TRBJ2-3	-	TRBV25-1	TGTGCCAGCAGTGAGAAAGCGACGAAGGCTGCGACAGATACGCAGTATTTT	CASSEKATKAATDTQYF
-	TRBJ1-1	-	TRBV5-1	TGCGCCAGCAGCTTGGGATCAGGGGCGGGAGAAACTGAAGCTTTCTTT	CASSLGSGAGETEAFF
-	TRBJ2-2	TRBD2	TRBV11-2	TGTGCCAGCAGCTCCGGACTAGCGTCCGGGGAGCTGTTTTTT	CASSSGLASGELFF
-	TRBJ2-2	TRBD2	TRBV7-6	TGTGCCAGCAGCTTCAGAGCAGGGGTGGCGGGAGGCGGAACCGGGGAGCTGTTTTTT	CASSFRAGVAGGGTGELFF
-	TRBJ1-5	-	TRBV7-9	TGTGCCAGCAGTTTAGGGGGACCCCAGCATTTT	CASSLGGPQHF
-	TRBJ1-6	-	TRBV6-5	TGTGCCAGCAGTTACTCCACTAGGAATAATTCACCCCTCCACTTT	CASSYSTRNNSPLHF
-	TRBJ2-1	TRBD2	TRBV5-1	TGCGCCAGCAGCCTGACTAGCGGAACCTACAATGAGCAGTTCTTC	CASSLTSGTYNEQFF
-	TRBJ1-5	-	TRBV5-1	TGCGCCAGCAGCTTGGGCGGGGGCACTGGACAGCCCCAGCATTTT	CASSLGGGTGQPQHF
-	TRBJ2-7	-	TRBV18	TGTGCCAGCACAGCAGGGATCTCCTACGAGCAGTACTTC	CASTAGISYEQYF
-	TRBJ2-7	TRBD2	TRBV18	TGTGCCAGCTCACCCCTCGGGGGGGTCGAGCAGTACTTC	CASSPLGGVEQYF
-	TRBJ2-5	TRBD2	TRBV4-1	TGCGCCAGCAGCCCCGGGGGAGTAGCGGGCCGCCAAGAGACCCAGTACTTC	CASSPGGVAGRQETQYF
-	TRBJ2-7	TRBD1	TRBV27	TGTGCCAGCAGACAGGTGGGACAGCCAGCCTACGAGCAGTACTTC	CASRQVGQPAYEQYF
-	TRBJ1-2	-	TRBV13	TGTGCCAGCAGCTCGCGTGGGACCGCTAACTATGGCTACACCTTC	CASSSRGTANYGYTF
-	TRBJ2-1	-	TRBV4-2	TGTGCCAGCAGCCAAGAGGGTCGGGGTGAGCAGTTCTTC	CASSQEGRGEQFF
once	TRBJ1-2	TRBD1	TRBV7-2	TGTGCCAGCAGCCCCTCAGGGACAGGGACCTATGGCTACACCTTC	CASSPSGTGTYGYTF
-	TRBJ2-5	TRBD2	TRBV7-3	TGTGCCAGCAGCCCCAGATTCGGGGGGTTCGGGGAGACCCAGTACTTC	CASSPRFGGFGETQYF
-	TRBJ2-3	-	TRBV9	TGTGCCAGCAGCGTAGATGGCTTAAGCACAGATACGCAGTATTTT	CASSVDGLSTDTQYF
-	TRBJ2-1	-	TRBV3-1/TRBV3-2	TGTGCCAGCAGCCAAGATGGTTCAGGGCGGCCCTACAATGAGCAGTTCTTC	CASSQDGSGRPYNEQFF
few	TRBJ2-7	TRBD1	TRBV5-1	TGCGCCAGCAGCCCTAGGGACAGGGGCCACGAGCAGTACTTC	CASSPRDRGHEQYF
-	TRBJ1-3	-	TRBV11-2	TGTGCCAGCAGGTGGACATCTGGAAACACCATATATTTT	CASRWTSGNTIYF
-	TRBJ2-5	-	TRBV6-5	TGTGCCAGCAGTTACTTGGGGGAGTGGGAGACCCAGTACTTC	CASSYLGEWETQYF
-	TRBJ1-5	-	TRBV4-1	TGCGCCAGCAGCCTGACCGGGACAAAGAATCAGCCCCAGCATTTT	CASSLTGTKNQPQHF
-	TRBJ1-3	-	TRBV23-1	TGCGCCAGCGGCCCGAGGGGCTCTGGAAACACCATATATTTT	CASGPRGSGNTIYF
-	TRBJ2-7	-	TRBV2	TGTGCCAGCAGTGAATATAGTGGGGCTAGCCCGGCGGGCGAGCAGTACTTC	CASSEYSGASPAGEQYF
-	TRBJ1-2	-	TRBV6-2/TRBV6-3	TGTGCCAGCAGTTCCCCGGGACACCTCAACTATGGCTACACCTTC	CASSSPGHLNYGYTF
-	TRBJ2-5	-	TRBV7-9	TGTGCCAGCAGCCTTAGGTCCGCAAAAGAGACCCAGTACTTC	CASSLRSAKETQYF
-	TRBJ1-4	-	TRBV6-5	TGTGCCAGCACCAGGACAGACCGTGAAAAACTGTTTTTT	CASTRTDREKLFF
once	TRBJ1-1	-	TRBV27	TGTGCCAGCAGGGAGATCAGTTACACTGAAGCTTTCTTT	CASREISYTEAFF
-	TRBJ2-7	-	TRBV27	TGTGCCAGCAGTTTATCTAGGGTGGACGAGCAGTACTTC	CASSLSRVDEQYF
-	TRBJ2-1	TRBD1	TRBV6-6	TGTGCCAGCAGTTACCTGACAGGGGCGGGGGAGCAGTTCTTC	CASSYLTGAGEQFF
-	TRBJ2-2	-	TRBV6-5	TGTGCCAGCAGTTACTTCAGACTAGACACCGGGGAGCTGTTTTTT	CASSYFRLDTGELFF
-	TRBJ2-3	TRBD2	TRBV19	TGTGCCAGTATGAGGGTAGCGGGATTGATCGGCACAGATACGCAGTATTTT	CASMRVAGLIGTDTQYF
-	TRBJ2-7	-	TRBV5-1	TGCGCCAGCAACGTTAACGACCACGAGCAGTACTTC	CASNVNDHEQYF
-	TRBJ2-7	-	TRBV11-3	TGTGCCAGCAGTGGGACGCGCACCACCTCCTACGAGCAGTACTTC	CASSGTRTTSYEQYF
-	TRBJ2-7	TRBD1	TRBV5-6	TGTGCCAGCAGCCTCCCCGGGGACAGAGGACTTTACGAGCAGTACTTC	CASSLPGDRGLYEQYF
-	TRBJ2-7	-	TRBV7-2	TGTGCCAGCAGCCTCCGGACCTCCAGGGTCGGCGAGCAGTACTTC	CASSLRTSRVGEQYF
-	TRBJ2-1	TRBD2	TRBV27	TGTGCCAGCAGTTTACTCGGGAGGGCCGGGAATGAGCAGTTCTTC	CASSLLGRAGNEQFF
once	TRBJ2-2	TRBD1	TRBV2	TGTGCCAGCAGCCCAGACAGGGCGCGAACCGGGGAGCTGTTTTTT	CASSPDRARTGELFF
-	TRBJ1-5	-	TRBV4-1	TGCGCCAGCAGCCCCGGGGTCAGCTTTGGCAATCAGCCCCAGCATTTT	CASSPGVSFGNQPQHF
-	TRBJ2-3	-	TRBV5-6	TGTGCCAGCACCTCGGCCACGGCAGATACGCAGTATTTT	CASTSATADTQYF
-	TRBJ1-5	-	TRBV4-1	TGCGCCAGCAGCCAAGTCGCGGCCCAGCCCCAGCATTTT	CASSQVAAQPQHF
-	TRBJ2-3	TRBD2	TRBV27	TGTGCCAGCAGTTTTTATACAGCGGGAGGGATCGCAGATACGCAGTATTTT	CASSFYTAGGIADTQYF
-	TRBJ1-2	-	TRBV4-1	TGCGCCAGCAGCCAAAGTGCGATCAGCTATGGCTACACCTTC	CASSQSAISYGYTF
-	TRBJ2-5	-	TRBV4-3	TGCGCCAGCAGCCAAGACAATGGGGGCGAGACCCAGTACTTC	CASSQDNGGETQYF
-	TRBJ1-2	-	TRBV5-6	TGTGCCAGCAGCGTCAGCCTCGGGGGTGGCTACACCTTC	CASSVSLGGGYTF
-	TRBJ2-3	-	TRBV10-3	TGTGCCATCAGTGGGACCGGGGGCACAGATACGCAGTATTTT	CAISGTGGTDTQYF
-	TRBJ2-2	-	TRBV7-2	TGTGCCAGCAGCTTTGTGAAGATCACCGGGGAGCTGTTTTTT	CASSFVKITGELFF
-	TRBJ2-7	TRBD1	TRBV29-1	TGCAGCGTCCACGACAGGGGAACCTACGAGCAGTACTTC	CSVHDRGTYEQYF
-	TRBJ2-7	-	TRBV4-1	TGCGCCAGCAGCCAGGCCCGCGCCGGCGAGCAGTACTTC	CASSQARAGEQYF